This T cell receptor beta chain derives from a study of shared clonotypes between healthy human individuals. On the study more broadly: Aged 18 to 49, the donors were two women and a few men. Points from the study as a whole: Memory subsets generally showed smaller estimated richness than naive subsets did. Researchers sampled only blood; tissue repertoires likely differ.

Sequencing used immunoSEQ multiplex PCR; TCRdb keeps in-frame clones, though not all of them. The table records fewer than 850,000 clones, more than 70% of them present only once. The CDR3 loop spans 16 amino acids. Germline V lookup: CDR1 SGHRS, CDR2 YFSETQ. Trimming removed 4 bases from V and 2 bases from J, with 16 bases in between. On this clone itself: The antigen remains unidentified.

J is TRBJ2-1 and V is TRBV5-1, with a tentative D call TRBD2 (6 bases). Sequenced input: memory CD4+ T cells sorted from blood. The subset is: CD45RA-negative fraction. The TCR was taken from a woman in her thirties in good health. CDR3 in DNA: TGCGCCAGCAGCCCGACCGGGAGTCCCCCCTACAATGAGCAGTTCTTC. Its translation: CASSPTGSPPYNEQFF.